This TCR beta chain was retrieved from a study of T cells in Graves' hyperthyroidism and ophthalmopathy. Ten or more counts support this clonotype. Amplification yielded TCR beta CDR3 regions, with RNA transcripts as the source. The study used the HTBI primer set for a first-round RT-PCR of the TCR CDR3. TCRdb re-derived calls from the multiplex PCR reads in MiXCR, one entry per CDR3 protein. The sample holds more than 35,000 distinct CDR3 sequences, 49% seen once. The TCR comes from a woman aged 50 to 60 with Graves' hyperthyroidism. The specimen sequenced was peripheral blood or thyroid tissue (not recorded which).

DNA for the CDR3: TGTGCCAGCAGTCCCCGATCAGGGTTTCCGTGGGGCTACACCTTC. Translated, it gives CASSPRSGFPWGYTF. The chain joins TRBV27 to TRBJ1-2, with D perhaps TRBD1 (5 bases). Germline CDR1 and CDR2: MNHEY and SMNVEV (reference sequence). The CDR3 has 15 residues. Trimming took off 5 bases at V and 8 bases at J, with 21 bases between the two ends.